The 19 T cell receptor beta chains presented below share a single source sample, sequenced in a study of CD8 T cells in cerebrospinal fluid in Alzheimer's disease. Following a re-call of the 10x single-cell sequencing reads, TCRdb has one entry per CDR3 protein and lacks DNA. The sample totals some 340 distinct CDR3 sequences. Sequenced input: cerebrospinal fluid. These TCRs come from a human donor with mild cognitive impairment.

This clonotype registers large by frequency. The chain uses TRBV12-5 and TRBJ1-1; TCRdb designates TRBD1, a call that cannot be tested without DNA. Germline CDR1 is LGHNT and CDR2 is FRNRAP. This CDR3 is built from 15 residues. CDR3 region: CASAIKQGKNTEAFF.

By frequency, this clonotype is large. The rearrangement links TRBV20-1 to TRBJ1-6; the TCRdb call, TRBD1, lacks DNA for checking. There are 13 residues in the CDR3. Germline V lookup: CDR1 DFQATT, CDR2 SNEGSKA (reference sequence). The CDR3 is CSARTGRNSPLHF.

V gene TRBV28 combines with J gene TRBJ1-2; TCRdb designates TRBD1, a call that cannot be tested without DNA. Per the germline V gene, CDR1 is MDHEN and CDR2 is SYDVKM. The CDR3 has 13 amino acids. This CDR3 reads CASSPPGRDGYTF.

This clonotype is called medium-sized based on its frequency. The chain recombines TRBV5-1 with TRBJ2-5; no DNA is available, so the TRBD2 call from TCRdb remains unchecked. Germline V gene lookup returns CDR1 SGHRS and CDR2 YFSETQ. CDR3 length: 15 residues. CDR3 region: CASSLVAGSQETQYF.

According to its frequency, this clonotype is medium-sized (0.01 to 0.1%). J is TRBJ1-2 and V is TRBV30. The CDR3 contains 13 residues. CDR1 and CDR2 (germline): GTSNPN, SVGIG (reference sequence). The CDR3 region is CAWSLLPNYGYTF.

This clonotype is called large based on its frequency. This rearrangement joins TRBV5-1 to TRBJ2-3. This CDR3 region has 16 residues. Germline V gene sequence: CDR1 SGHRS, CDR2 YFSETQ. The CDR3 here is CASSLAGASGADTQYF.

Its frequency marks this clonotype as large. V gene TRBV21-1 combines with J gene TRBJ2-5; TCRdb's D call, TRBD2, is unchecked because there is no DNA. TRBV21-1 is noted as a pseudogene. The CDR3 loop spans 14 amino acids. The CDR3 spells CASSKWPAEETQYF.

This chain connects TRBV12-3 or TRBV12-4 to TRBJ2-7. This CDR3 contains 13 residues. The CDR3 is CASSYGFYYEQYF.

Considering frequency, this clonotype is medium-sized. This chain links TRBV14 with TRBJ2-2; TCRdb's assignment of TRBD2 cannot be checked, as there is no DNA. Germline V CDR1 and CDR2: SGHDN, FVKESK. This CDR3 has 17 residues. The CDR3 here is CASSQGSGTRWAGELFF. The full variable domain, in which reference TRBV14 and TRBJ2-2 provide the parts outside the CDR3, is EAGVTQFPSHSVIEKGQTVTLRCDPISGHDNLYWYRRVMGKEIKFLLHFVKESKQDESGMPNNRFLAERTGGTYSTLKVQPAELEDSGVYFCASSQGSGTRWAGELFFGEGSRLTVL.

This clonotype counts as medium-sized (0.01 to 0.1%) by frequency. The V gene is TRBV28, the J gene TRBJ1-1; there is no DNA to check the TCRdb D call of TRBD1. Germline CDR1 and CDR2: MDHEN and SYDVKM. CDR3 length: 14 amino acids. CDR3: CASSLFDRVTEAFF.

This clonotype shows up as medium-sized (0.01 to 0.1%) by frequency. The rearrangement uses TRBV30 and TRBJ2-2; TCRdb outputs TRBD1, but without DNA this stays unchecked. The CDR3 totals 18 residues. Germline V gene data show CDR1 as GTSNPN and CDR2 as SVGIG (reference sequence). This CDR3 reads CAWAPDRVKIVNTGELFF.

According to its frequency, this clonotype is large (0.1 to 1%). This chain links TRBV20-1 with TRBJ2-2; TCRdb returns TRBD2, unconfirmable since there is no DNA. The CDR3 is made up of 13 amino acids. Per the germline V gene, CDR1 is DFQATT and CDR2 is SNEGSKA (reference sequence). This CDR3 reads CALPGLAAGELFF.

CDR3: CSASSGRDTEAFF. The chain employs TRBV20-1 and TRBJ1-1; TCRdb returns TRBD1, unconfirmable since there is no DNA. The germline V gene encodes CDR1 DFQATT and CDR2 SNEGSKA (reference sequence). The CDR3 runs 13 residues.

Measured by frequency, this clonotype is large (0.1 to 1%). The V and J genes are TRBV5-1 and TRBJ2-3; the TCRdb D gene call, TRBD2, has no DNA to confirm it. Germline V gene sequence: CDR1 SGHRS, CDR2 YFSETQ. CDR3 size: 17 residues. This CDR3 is CASSFVGGRAATDTQYF. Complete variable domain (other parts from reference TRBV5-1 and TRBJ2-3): KAGVTQTPRYLIKTRGQQVTLSCSPISGHRSVSWYQQTPGQGLQFLFEYFSETQRNKGNFPGRFSGRQFSNSRSEMNVSTLELGDSALYLCASSFVGGRAATDTQYFGPGTRLTVL.

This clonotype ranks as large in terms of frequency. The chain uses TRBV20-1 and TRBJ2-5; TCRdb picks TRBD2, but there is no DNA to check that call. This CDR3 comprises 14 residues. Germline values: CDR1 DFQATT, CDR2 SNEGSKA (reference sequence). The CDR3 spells CSARGGGDQETQYF.

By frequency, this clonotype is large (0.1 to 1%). This CDR3 is CASSAGAEDEQFF. V and J are TRBV5-1 and TRBJ2-1; TCRdb indicates TRBD1, and absent DNA this call remains unverified. The germline gives CDR1 SGHRS, CDR2 YFSETQ. This CDR3 is 13 amino acids long.

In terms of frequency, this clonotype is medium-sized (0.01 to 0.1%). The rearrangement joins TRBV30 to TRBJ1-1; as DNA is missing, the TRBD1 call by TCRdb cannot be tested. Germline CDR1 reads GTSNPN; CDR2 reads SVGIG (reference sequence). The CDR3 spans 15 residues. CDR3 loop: CASSWGQGRSTEAFF.

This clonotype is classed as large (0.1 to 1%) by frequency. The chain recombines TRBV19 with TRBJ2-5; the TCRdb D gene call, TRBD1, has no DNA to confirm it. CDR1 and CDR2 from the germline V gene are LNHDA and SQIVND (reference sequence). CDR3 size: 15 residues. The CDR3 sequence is CASSIDGAGQETQYF.

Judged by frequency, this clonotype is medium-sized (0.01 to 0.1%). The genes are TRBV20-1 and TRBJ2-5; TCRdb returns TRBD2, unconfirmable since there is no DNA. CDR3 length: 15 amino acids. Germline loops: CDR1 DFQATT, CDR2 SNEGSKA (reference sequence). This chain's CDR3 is CSAIARTSGRETQYF.